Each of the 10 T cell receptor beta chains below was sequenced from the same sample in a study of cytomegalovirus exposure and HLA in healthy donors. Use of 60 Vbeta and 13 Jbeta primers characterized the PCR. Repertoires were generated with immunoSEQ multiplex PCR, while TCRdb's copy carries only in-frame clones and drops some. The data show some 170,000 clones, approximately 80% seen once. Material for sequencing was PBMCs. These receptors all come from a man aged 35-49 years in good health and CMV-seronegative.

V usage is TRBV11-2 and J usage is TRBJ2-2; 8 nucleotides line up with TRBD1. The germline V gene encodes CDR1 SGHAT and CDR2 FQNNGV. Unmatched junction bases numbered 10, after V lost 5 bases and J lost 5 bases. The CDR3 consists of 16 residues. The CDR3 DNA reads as TGTGCCAGCAGCGATCTCGGACAGGGAAAAACCGGGGAGCTGTTTTTT. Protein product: CASSDLGQGKTGELFF.

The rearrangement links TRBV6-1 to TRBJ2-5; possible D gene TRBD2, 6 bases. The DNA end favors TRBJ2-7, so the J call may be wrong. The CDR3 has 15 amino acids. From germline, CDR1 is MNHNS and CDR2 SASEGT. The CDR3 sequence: CASSEGRGSSYEQYF. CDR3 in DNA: TGTGCCAGCAGTGAAGGGCGGGGTAGCTCCTACGAGCAGTACTTC.

The CDR3 bases are TGTGCCAGCAGTACACAGGGGACCGGGGAGCTGTTTTTT. It codes for CASSTQGTGELFF. V gene TRBV28 combines with J gene TRBJ2-2; 7 bases line up with TRBD1. This CDR3 has 13 amino acids. Germline lookup yields CDR1 MDHEN and CDR2 SYDVKM. The junction had 2 bases not matched to a gene; V was cut back by 5 bases and J by 5 bases.

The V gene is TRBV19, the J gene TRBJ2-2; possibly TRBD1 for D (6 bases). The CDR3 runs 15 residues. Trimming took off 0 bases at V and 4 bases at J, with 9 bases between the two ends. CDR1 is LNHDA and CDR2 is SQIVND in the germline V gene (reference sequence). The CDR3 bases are TGTGCCAGTAGTATAGATTGGGACACCACCGGGGAGCTGTTTTTT. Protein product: CASSIDWDTTGELFF. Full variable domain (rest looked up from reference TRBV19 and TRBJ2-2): DGGITQSPKYLFRKEGQNVTLSCEQNLNHDAMYWYRQDPGQGLRLIYYSQIVNDFQKGDIAEGYSVSREKKESFPLTVTSAQKNPTAFYLCASSIDWDTTGELFFGEGSRLTVL.

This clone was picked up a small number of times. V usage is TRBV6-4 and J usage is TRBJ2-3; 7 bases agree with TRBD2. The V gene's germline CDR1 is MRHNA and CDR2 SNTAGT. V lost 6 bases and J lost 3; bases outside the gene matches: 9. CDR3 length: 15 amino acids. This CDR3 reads CASSPSGALTDTQYF. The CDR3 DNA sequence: TGTGCCAGCAGCCCAAGCGGGGCCCTGACAGATACGCAGTATTTT.

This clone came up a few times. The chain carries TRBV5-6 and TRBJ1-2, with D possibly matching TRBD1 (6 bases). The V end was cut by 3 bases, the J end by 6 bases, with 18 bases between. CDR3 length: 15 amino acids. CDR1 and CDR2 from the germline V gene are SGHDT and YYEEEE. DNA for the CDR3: TGTGCCAGCAGCTACCAAGGGGGGGGGCCTAATGGCTACACCTTC. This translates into CASSYQGGGPNGYTF.

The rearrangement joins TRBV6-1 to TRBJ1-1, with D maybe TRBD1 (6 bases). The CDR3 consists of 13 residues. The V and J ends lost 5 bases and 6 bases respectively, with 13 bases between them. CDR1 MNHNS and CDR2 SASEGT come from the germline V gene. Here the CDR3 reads CASSRKQGAEAFF. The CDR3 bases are TGTGCCAGCAGTAGAAAACAGGGAGCTGAAGCTTTCTTT.

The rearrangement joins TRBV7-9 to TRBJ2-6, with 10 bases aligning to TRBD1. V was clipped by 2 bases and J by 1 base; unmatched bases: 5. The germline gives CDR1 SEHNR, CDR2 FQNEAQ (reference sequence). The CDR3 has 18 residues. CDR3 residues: CASSLSGTGASGANVLTF. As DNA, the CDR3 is TGTGCCAGCAGCTTATCCGGGACAGGGGCTTCTGGGGCCAACGTCCTGACTTTC.

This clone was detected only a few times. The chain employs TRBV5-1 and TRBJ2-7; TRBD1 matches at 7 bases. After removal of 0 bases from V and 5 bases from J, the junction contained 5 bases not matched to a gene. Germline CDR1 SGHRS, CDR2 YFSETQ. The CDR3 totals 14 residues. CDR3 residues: CASSLGDRDHEQYF. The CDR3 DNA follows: TGCGCCAGCAGCTTGGGAGACAGGGACCACGAGCAGTACTTC. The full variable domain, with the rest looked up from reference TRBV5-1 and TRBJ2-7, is KAGVTQTPRYLIKTRGQQVTLSCSPISGHRSVSWYQQTPGQGLQFLFEYFSETQRNKGNFPGRFSGRQFSNSRSEMNVSTLELGDSALYLCASSLGDRDHEQYFGPGTRLTVT.

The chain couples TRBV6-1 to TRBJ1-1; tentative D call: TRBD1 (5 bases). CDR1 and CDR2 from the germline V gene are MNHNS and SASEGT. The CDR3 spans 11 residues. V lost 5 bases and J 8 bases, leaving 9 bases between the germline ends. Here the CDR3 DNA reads TGTGCCAGCAGTTACGGGGGGGAAGCTTTCTTT. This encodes CASSYGGEAFF.